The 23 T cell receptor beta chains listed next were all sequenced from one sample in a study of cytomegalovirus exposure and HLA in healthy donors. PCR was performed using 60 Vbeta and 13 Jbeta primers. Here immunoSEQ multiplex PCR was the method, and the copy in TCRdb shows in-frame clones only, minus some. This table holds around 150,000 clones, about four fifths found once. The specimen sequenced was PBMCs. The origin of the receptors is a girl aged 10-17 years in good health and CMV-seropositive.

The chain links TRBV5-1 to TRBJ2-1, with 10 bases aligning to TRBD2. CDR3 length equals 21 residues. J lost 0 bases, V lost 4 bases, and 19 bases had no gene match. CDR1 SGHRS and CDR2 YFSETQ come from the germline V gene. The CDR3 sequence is CASSPRGKAGGPLSSYNEQFF. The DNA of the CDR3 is TGCGCCAGCAGCCCGCGGGGCAAAGCGGGAGGGCCCCTCAGCTCCTACAATGAGCAGTTCTTC.

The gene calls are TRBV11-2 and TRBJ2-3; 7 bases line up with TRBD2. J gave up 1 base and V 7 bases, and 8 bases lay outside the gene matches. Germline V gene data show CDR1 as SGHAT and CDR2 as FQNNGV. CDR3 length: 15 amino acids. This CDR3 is CASTILGLRTDTQYF. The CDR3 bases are TGTGCCAGCACCATTCTGGGACTACGCACAGATACGCAGTATTTT.

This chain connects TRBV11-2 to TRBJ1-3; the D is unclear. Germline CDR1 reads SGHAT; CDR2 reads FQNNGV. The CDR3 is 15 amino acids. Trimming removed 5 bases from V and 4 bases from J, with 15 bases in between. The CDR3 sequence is CASSRNLDGGNTIYF. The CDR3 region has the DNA TGTGCCAGCAGCCGCAACCTCGACGGGGGAAACACCATATATTTT.

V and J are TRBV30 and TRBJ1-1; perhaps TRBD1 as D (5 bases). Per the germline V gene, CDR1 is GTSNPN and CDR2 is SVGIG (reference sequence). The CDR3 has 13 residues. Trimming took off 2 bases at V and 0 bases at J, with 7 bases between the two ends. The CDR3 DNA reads TGTGCCTGGAGTCGGGGGATGAACACTGAAGCTTTCTTT. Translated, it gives CAWSRGMNTEAFF.

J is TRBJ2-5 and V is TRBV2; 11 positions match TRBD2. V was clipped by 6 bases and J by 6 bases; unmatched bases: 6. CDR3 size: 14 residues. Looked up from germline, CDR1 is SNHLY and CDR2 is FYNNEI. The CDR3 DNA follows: TGTGCCAGCAGGAACCTAGCGGGGGGACAGACCCAGTACTTC. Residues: CASRNLAGGQTQYF. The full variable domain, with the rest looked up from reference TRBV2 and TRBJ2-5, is EPEVTQTPSHQVTQMGQEVILRCVPISNHLYFYWYRQILGQKVEFLVSFYNNEISEKSEIFDDQFSVERPDGSNFTLKIRSTKLEDSAMYFCASRNLAGGQTQYFGPGTRLLVL.

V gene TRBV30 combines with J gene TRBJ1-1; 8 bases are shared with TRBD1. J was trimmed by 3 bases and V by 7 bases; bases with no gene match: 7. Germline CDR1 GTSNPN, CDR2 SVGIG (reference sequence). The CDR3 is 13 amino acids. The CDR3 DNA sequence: TGTGCCTCAAAGGACAGGGCGTACACTGAAGCTTTCTTT. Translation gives CASKDRAYTEAFF.

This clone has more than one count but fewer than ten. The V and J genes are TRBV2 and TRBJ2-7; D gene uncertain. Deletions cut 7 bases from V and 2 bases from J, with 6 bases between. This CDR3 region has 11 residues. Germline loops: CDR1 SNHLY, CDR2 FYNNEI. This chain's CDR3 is CASISAYEQYF. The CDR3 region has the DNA TGTGCCAGCATCTCGGCCTACGAGCAGTACTTC.

CDR3 nucleotide sequence: TGTGCCAGCAGTTTGCGGAGCCATCTCACAGATACGCAGTATTTT. Translation: CASSLRSHLTDTQYF. V and J are TRBV28 and TRBJ2-3, with D hard to call. The CDR3 sequence is 15 residues long. The germline V gene encodes CDR1 MDHEN and CDR2 SYDVKM. Trimming took off 3 bases at V and 2 bases at J, with 12 bases between the two ends.

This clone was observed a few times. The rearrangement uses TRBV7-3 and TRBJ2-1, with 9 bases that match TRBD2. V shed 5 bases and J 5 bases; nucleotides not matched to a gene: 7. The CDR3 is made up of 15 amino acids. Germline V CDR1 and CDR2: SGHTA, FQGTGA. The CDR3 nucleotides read TGTGCCAGCAGCCAGCGGGGGGAGGGCGACAATGAGCAGTTCTTC. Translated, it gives CASSQRGEGDNEQFF.

DNA for the CDR3: TGCGCCAGCAGCCCCCTCCTGGGCTCCGAAAAACTGTTTTTT. Its protein is CASSPLLGSEKLFF. J is TRBJ1-4 and V is TRBV5-1; no definite D call. V was cut by 4 bases and J by 8 bases, with 15 bases left in between. Germline lookup yields CDR1 SGHRS and CDR2 YFSETQ. The CDR3 totals 14 residues.

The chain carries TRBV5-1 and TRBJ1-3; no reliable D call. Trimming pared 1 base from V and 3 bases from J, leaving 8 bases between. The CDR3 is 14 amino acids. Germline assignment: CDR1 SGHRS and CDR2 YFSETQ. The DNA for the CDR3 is TGCGCCAGCAGCTTGCCGGGTTTTGGAAACACCATATATTTT. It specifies CASSLPGFGNTIYF.

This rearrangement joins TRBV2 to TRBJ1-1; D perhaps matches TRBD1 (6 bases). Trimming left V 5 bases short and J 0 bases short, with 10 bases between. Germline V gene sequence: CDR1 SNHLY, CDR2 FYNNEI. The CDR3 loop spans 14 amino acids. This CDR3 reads CASSFQGLNTEAFF. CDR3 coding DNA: TGTGCCAGCAGTTTCCAGGGGTTGAACACTGAAGCTTTCTTT.

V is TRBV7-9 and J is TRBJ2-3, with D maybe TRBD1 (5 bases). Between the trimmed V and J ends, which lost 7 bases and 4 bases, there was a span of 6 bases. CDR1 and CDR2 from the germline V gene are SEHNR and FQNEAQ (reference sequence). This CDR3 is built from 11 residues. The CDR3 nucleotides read TGTGCCAGCAAAGGGGCAGATACGCAGTATTTT. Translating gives CASKGADTQYF.

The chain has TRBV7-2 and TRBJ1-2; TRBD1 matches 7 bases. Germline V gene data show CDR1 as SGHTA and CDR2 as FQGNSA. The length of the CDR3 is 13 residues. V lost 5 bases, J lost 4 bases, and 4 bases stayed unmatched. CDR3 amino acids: CASSPTGIYGYTF. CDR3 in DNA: TGTGCCAGCAGCCCGACAGGGATCTATGGCTACACCTTC.

The CDR3 region is CASSAQGLAGDEQFF. CDR3 sequence (DNA): TGTGCCAGCAGCGCCCAGGGACTAGCGGGAGATGAGCAGTTCTTC. The chain recombines TRBV2 with TRBJ2-1; 14 bases match TRBD2. After removal of 6 bases from V and 8 bases from J, the junction contained 6 bases not matched to a gene. Germline-derived CDR1 and CDR2 are SNHLY and FYNNEI. This CDR3 comprises 15 residues.

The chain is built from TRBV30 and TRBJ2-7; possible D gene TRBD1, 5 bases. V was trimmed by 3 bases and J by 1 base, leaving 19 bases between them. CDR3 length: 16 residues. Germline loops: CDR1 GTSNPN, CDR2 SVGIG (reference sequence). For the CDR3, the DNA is TGTGCCTGGAGGACTCCAGGGATTCGGAGATCCTACGAGCAGTACTTC. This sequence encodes CAWRTPGIRRSYEQYF.

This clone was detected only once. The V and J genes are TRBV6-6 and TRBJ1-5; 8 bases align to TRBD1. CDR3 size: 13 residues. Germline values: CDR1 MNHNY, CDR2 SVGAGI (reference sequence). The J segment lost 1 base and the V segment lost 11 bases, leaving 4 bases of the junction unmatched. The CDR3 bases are TGTGCCGGCCGGGACAGGAGCAATCAGCCCCAGCATTTT. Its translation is CAGRDRSNQPQHF.

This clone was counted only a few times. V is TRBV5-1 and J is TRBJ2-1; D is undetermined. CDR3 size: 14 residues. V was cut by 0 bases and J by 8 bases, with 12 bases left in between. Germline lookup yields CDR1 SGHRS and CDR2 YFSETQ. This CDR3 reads CASSLGVLEDEQFF. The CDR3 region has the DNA TGCGCCAGCAGCTTGGGCGTCCTCGAAGATGAGCAGTTCTTC.

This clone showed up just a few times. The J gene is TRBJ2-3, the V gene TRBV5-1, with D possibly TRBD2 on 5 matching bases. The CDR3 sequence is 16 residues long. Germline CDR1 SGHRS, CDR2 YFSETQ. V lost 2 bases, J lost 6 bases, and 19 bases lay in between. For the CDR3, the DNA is TGCGCCAGCAGCTTCTCTAGCCGGGTTGGAATGGATACGCAGTATTTT. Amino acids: CASSFSSRVGMDTQYF.

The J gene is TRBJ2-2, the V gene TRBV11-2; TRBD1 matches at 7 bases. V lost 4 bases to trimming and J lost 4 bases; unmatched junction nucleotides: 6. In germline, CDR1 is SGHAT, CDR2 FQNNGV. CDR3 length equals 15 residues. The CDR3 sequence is CASSSDGTATGELFF. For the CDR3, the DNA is TGTGCCAGCAGCTCAGACGGGACAGCCACCGGGGAGCTGTTTTTT. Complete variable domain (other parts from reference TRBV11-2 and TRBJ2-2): EAGVAQSPRYKIIEKRQSVAFWCNPISGHATLYWYQQILGQGPKLLIQFQNNGVVDDSQLPKDRFSAERLKGVDSTLKIQPAKLEDSAVYLCASSSDGTATGELFFGEGSRLTVL.

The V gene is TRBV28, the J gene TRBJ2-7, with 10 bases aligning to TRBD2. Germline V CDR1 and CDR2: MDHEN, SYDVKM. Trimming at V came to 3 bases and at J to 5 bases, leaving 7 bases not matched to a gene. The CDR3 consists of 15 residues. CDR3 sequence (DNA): TGTGCCAGCAGTTTTCCAGCGGGGGGGCCCGACGAGCAGTACTTC. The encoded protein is CASSFPAGGPDEQYF. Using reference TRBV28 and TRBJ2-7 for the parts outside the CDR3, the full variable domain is DVKVTQSSRYLVKRTGEKVFLECVQDMDHENMFWYRQDPGLGLRLIYFSYDVKMKEKGDIPEGYSVSREKKERFSLILESASTNQTSMYLCASSFPAGGPDEQYFGPGTRLTVT.

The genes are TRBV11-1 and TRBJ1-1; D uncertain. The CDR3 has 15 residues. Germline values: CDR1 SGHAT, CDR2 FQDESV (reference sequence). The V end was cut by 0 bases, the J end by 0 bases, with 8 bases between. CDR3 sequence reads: CASSLAGVMNTEAFF. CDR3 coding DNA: TGTGCCAGCAGCTTAGCGGGAGTAATGAACACTGAAGCTTTCTTT.

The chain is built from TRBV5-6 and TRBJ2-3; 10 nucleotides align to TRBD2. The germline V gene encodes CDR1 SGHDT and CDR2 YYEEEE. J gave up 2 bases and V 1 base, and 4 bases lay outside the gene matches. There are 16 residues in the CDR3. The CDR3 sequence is CASSLRLAGVTDTQYF. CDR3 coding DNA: TGTGCCAGCAGCTTGCGGCTAGCGGGGGTCACAGATACGCAGTATTTT.